Ten or more counts support the clone carrying this TCR beta chain. Looked up from germline, CDR1 is SGHTA and CDR2 is FQGNSA. Deletions cut 5 bases from V and 8 bases from J, with 25 bases between. The CDR3 spans 16 residues. The data were obtained in a study of early T cells in non-severe SARS-CoV-2 infection. TCRdb re-analysed the 5' RACE reads in MiXCR, keeping a single row per CDR3 protein. The repertoire includes around 82,000 distinct CDR3 sequences, approximately 10% of them detected once, and 4% to 5% sits in the top ten. The chain couples TRBV7-2 to TRBJ2-7; a weak D match, TRBD1 (6 bases). This sequence originates from an adult who was a healthcare worker with PCR-confirmed SARS-CoV-2 infection or an uninfected control (not recorded which). Sequences were obtained from whole blood. CDR3 protein: CASSPETGHLRDKQYF. In nucleotides, the CDR3 is TGTGCCAGCAGCCCCGAGACAGGTCACTTGAGAGACAAGCAGTACTTC.